The T cell receptor (beta chain) under discussion was sequenced for a study of cytomegalovirus exposure and HLA in healthy donors (dated by TCRdb to about 2017). Regarding the complete study: The 500 to 800 repertoires of the first cohort and the roughly 120 validation repertoires were produced on the same platform, according to a later analysis. The study was designed to test whether signatures of past pathogen exposure could be identified by cataloging public T cell receptors. Along with the approximately 650-subject first cohort, a separate validation cohort of over a hundred different subjects was used. To predict cytomegalovirus infection status, the study brought together high-throughput TCR immunosequencing, statistical association of individual TCRs with disease status, and machine learning. Study-wide findings and limitations: The classifier was reported to diagnose cytomegalovirus status with high specificity and sensitivity in both the original cohort and the validation cohort. A few of the identified cytomegalovirus-associated TCR beta chains were confirmed in vitro to be specific for cytomegalovirus antigens. A total of about 180 TCR beta chains were listed by the study as associated with cytomegalovirus. The validation cohort had no HLA typing available for a later analysis, so co-occurrence within that cohort was assessed over all 120 or so repertoires. According to the authors, the approach could potentially be generalized to other disease states and immunological phenotypes. Subsequent analysis determined that TCRs grouped into clusters in the first cohort also showed a tendency toward co-occurrence across the 120 validation repertoires, and 94% of cluster scores exceeded 0. Most TCR sequences were observed very rarely across donors, whereas some public TCRs were present in many individuals.

The library was produced with the immunoSEQ multiplex PCR assay. As for how the authors treated the data: A statistical classification framework was developed to diagnose cytomegalovirus status using the catalog of TCR beta chain sequences. The table was pulled from immuneACCESS by TCRdb, which kept in-frame rearrangements only. Such tables lose some clones; where checked, under half of the loss comes from unresolved V genes, and the rest has no known cause. V, J and clone size are taken as reported in that table, and D and trimming were inferred from the DNA itself. The sample table contains under 130,000 clones; only one count was recorded for about 85% of them. The ten largest make up approximately 4% of the sample. As concerns this clone: The specificity of this receptor is unknown. Base qualities are not provided; no much larger clone lies one nucleotide away.

The donors were included in the validation cohort of approximately 130 subjects, a group kept apart from the roughly 700-subject first cohort. The sequence was obtained from a woman younger than 30 in good health and CMV-seropositive. Sequenced input: PBMCs.

The nucleotide sequence reads as follows: TGTGCCAGCAGCGTATTTGACCTGGGCGCCGCTGGAAACACCATATATTTT. The resulting protein is CASSVFDLGAAGNTIYF. The chain couples TRBV9 to TRBJ1-3, with the identity of the D gene unclear. The V and J ends are trimmed by 1 base and 2 bases, leaving 16 bases between them. Via the germline V gene, CDR1 is SGDLS and CDR2 YYNGEE. Including cysteine and phenylalanine, the CDR3 has 17 amino acids. The sequence is cut down to CDR3 DNA, 51 bases in frame from base 1.